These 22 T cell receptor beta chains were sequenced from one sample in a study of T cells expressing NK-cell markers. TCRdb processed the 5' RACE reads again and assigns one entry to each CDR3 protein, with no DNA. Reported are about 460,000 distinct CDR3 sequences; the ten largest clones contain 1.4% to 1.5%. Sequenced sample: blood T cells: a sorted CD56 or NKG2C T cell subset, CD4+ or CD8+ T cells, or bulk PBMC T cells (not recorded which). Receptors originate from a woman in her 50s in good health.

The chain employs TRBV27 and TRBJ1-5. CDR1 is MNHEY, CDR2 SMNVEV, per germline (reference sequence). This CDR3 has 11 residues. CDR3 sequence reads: CASSPVQPQHF.

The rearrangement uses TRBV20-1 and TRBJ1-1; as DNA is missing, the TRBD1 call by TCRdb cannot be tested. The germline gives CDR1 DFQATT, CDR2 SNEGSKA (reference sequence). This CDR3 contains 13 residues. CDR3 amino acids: CSAIRQVGTEAFF.

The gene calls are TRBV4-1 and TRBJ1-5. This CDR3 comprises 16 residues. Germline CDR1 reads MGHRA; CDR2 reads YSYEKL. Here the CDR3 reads CASSQDYNQANQPQHF.

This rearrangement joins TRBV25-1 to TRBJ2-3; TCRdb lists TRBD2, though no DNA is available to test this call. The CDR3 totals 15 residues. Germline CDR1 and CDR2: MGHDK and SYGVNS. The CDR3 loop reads CASSERQGNTDTQYF.

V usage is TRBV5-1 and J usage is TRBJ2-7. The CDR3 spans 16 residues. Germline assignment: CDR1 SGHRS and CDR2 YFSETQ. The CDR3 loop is CASSLVAQGNTYEQYF.

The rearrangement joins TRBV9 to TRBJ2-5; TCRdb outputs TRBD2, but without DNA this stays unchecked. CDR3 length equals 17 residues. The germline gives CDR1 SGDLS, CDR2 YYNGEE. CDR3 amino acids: CASSVDPRGGLKETQYF.

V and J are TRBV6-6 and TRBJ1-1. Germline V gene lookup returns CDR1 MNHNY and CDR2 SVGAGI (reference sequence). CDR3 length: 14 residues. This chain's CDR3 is CASSYPQANTEAFF.

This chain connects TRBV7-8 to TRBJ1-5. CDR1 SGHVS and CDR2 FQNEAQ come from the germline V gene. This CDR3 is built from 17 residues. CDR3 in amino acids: CASSLGMGSYSNQPQHF.

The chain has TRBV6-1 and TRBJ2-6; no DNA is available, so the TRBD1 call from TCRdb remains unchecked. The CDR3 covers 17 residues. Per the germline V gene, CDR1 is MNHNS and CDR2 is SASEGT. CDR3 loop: CASDFQGTITGANVLTF.

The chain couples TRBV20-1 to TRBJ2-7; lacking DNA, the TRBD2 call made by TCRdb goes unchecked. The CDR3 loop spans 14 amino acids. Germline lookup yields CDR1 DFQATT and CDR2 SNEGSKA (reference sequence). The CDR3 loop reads CSASRLAGGGEQYF.

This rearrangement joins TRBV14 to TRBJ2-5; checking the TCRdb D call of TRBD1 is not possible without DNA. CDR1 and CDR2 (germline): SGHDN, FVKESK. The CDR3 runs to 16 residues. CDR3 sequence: CASSPRTEIPQETQYF.

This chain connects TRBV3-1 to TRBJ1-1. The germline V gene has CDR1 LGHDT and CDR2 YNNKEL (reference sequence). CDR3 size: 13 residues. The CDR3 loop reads CASSQDDDTEAFF.

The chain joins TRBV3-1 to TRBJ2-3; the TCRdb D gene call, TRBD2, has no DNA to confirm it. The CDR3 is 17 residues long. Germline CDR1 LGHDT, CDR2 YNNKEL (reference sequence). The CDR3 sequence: CASSLPLGGSGTDTQYF.

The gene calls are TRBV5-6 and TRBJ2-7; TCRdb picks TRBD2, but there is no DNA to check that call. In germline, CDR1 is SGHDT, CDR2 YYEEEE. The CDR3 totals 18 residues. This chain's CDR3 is CASSFRTSGNRGIYEQYF.

CDR3 residues: CASRSLLDEKLFF. The genes are TRBV7-6 and TRBJ1-4. Germline lookup yields CDR1 SGHVS and CDR2 FNYEAQ. This CDR3 has 13 amino acids.

The CDR3 region is CASSFSVTNTGELFF. The V call is TRBV5-4, the J call TRBJ2-2. CDR1 SGHNT and CDR2 YYREEE come from the germline V gene (reference sequence). The CDR3 has 15 residues.

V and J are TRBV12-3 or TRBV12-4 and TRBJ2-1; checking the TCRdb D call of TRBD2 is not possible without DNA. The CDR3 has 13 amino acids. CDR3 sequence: CASSPRLADEQFF.

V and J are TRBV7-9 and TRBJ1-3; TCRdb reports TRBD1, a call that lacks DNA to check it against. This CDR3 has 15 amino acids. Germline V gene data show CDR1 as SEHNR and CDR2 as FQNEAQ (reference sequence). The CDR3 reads CASSIDSDSGNTIYF. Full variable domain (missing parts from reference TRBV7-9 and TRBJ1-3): DTGVSQNPRHKITKRGQNVTFRCDPISEHNRLYWYRQTLGQGPEFLTYFQNEAQLEKSRLLSDRFSAERPKGSFSTLEIQRTEQGDSAMYLCASSIDSDSGNTIYFGEGSWLTVV.

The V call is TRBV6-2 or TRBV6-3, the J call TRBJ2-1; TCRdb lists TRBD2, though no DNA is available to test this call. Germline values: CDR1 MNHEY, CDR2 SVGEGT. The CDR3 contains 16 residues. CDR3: CASSTPSGRTGDEQFF.

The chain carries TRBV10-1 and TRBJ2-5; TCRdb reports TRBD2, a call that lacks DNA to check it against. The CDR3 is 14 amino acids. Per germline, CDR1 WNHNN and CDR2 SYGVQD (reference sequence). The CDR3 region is CASSESGGIETQYF.

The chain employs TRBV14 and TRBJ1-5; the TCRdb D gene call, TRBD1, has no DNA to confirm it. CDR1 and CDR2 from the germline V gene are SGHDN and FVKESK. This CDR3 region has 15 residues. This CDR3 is CASSQDRDSNQPQHF.

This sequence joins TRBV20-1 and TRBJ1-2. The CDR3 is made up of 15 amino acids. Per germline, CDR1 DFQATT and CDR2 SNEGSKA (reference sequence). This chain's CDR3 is CSARAADMINYGYTF.